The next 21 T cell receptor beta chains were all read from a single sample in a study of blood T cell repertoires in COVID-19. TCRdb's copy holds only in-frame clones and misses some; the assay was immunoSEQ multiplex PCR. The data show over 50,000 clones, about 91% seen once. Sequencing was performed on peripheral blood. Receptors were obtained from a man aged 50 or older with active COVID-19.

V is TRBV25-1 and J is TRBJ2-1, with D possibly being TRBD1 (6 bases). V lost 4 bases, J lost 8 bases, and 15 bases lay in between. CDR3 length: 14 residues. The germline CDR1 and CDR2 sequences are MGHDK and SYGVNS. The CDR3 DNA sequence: TGTGCCAGCAGTGCGCCTGGACAGTTGTATGAGCAGTTCTTC. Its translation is CASSAPGQLYEQFF.

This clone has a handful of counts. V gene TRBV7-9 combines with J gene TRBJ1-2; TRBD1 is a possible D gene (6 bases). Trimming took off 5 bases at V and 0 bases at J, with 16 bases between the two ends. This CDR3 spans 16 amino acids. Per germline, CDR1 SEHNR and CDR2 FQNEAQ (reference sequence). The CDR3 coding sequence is TGTGCCAGCAGCCCCTTAGGCAGGGGCCCTAACTATGGCTACACCTTC. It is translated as CASSPLGRGPNYGYTF.

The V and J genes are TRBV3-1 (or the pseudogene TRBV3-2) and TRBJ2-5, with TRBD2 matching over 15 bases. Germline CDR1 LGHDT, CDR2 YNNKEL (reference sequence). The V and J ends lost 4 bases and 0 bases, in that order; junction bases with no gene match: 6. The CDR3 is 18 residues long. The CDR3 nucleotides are TGTGCCAGCAGCCGCGGGACTAGCGGGGGGATGTACCAAGAGACCCAGTACTTC. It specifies CASSRGTSGGMYQETQYF.

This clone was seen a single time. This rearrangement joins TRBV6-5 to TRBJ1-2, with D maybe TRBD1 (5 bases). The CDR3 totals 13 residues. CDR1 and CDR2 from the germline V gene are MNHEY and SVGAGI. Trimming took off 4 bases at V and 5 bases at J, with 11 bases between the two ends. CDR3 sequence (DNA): TGTGCCAGCAGTTCAGGGTCGAGGTATGGCTACACCTTC. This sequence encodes CASSSGSRYGYTF.

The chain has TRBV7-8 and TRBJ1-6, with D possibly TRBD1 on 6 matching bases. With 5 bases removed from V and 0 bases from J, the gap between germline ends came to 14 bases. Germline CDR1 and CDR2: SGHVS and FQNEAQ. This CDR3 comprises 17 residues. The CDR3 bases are TGTGCCAGCAGCCCCCGACAGGTCCGCTCCTATAATTCACCCCTCCACTTT. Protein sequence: CASSPRQVRSYNSPLHF.

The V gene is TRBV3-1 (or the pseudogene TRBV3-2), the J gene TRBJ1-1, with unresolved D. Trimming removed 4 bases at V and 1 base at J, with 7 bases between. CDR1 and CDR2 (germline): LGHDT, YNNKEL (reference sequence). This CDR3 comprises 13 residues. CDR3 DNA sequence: TGTGCCAGCAGCCTTAGCCAGAACACTGAAGCTTTCTTT. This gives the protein CASSLSQNTEAFF.

In DNA, the CDR3 is TGTGCCAGCAGCGGAGGACAGGCTGGGGGTGAAAAACTGTTTTTT. It specifies CASSGGQAGGEKLFF. The rearrangement links TRBV9 to TRBJ1-4; TRBD1 matches at 7 bases. In germline, CDR1 is SGDLS, CDR2 YYNGEE. J was trimmed by 7 bases and V by 3 bases; bases with no gene match: 9. This CDR3 spans 15 amino acids.

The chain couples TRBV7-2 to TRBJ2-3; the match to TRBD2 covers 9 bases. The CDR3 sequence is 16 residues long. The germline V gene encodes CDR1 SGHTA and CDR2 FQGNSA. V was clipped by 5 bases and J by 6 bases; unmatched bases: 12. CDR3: CASSPWGGRARDTQYF. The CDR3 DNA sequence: TGTGCCAGCAGCCCCTGGGGCGGGAGGGCCCGGGATACGCAGTATTTT.

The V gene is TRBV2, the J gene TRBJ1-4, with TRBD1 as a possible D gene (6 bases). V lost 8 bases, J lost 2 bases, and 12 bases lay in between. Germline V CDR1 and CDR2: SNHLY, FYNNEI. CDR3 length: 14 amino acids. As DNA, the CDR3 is TGTGCCAGCGCTCTGCAGGGGACTAATGAAAAACTGTTTTTT. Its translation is CASALQGTNEKLFF.

CDR3 amino acids: CASGKTGVDNEQFF. CDR3 DNA sequence: TGTGCCAGCGGGAAAACAGGGGTGGACAATGAGCAGTTCTTC. The J gene is TRBJ2-1, the V gene TRBV6-6; TRBD1 matches at 7 bases. The CDR3 loop spans 14 amino acids. The V and J ends lost 8 bases and 5 bases, in that order; junction bases with no gene match: 9. Looked up from germline, CDR1 is MNHNY and CDR2 is SVGAGI (reference sequence).

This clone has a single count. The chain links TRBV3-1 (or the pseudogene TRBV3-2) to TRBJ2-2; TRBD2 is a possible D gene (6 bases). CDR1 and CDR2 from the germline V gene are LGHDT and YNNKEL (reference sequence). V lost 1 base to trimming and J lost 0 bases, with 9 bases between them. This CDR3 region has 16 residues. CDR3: CASSQAGVANTGELFF. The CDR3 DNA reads TGTGCCAGCAGCCAAGCGGGGGTGGCGAACACCGGGGAGCTGTTTTTT.

CDR3 in DNA: TGTGCCAGCAGCCCGGTGAGGGTCGGGGAGCTGTTTTTT. Protein sequence: CASSPVRVGELFF. The V call is TRBV3-1 (or the pseudogene TRBV3-2), the J call TRBJ2-2; tentatively, D is TRBD2 (5 bases). This CDR3 spans 13 amino acids. Per germline, CDR1 LGHDT and CDR2 YNNKEL (reference sequence). The V gene lost 4 bases and the J gene lost 7 bases, with 10 bases spanning the gap.

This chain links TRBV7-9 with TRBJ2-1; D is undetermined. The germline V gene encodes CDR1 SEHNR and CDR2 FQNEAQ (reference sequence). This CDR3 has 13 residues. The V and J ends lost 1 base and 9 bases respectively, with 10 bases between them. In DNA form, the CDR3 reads TGTGCCAGCAGCTTAGGAGTGAGTGGTGAGCAGTTCTTC. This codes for CASSLGVSGEQFF. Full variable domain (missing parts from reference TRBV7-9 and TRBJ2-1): DTGVSQNPRHKITKRGQNVTFRCDPISEHNRLYWYRQTLGQGPEFLTYFQNEAQLEKSRLLSDRFSAERPKGSFSTLEIQRTEQGDSAMYLCASSLGVSGEQFFGPGTRLTVL.

DNA of the CDR3: TGTGCCAGCAAGAGTACCCTTACCTCCGAGCAGTACTTC. Its translation is CASKSTLTSEQYF. The chain joins TRBV27 to TRBJ2-7; no clear D. V lost 7 bases and J 6 bases, leaving 16 bases between the germline ends. Looked up from germline, CDR1 is MNHEY and CDR2 is SMNVEV (reference sequence). The CDR3 runs 13 residues.

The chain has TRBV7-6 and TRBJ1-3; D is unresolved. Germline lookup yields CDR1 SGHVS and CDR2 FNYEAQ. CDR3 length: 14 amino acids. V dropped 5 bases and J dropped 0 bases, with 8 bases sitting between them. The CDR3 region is CASSPVNSGNTIYF. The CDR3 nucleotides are TGTGCCAGCAGCCCCGTAAACTCTGGAAACACCATATATTTT.

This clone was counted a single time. CDR3: CASSINQGNYGYTF. The CDR3 DNA is TGTGCCAGTAGTATCAATCAGGGGAACTATGGCTACACCTTC. The chain recombines TRBV19 with TRBJ1-2, with a possible D match to TRBD1 (6 bases). V was cut by 3 bases and J by 2 bases, with 10 bases left in between. Germline V gives CDR1 LNHDA, CDR2 SQIVND (reference sequence). The CDR3 contains 14 residues.

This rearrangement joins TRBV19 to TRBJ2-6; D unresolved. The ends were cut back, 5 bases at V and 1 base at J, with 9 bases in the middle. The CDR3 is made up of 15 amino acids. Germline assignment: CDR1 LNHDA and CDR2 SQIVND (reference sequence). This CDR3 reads CASSRWRSGANVLTF. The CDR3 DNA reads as TGTGCCAGTAGTCGTTGGCGGTCTGGGGCCAACGTCCTGACTTTC.

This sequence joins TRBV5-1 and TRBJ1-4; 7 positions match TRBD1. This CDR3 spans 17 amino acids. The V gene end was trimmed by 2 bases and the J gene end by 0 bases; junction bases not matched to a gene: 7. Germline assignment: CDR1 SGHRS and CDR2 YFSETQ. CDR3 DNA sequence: TGCGCCAGCAGCTTTGGACAGGCCCCTGCAACTAATGAAAAACTGTTTTTT. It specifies CASSFGQAPATNEKLFF.

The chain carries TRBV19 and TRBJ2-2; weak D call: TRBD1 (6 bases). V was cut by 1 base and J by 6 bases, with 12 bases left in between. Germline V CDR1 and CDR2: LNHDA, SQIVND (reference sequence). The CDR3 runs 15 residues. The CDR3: CASSIGQGIPGELFF. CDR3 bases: TGTGCCAGTAGTATAGGGCAGGGGATCCCCGGGGAGCTGTTTTTT.

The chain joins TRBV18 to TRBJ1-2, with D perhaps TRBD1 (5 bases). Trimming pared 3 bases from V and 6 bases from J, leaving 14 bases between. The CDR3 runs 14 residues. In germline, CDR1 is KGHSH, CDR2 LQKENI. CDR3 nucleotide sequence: TGTGCCAGCTCACCCGTTGCAGGGTTTAATGGCTACACCTTC. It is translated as CASSPVAGFNGYTF.

The CDR3: CASSDRGTGFGGYTF. The CDR3 DNA reads TGTGCCAGCAGTGACCGGGGGACAGGGTTCGGGGGCTACACCTTC. The chain combines TRBV2 with TRBJ1-2; 9 bases map to TRBD1. CDR1 is SNHLY and CDR2 is FYNNEI in the germline V gene. The CDR3 extends over 15 amino acids. J was trimmed by 8 bases and V by 3 bases; bases with no gene match: 10.